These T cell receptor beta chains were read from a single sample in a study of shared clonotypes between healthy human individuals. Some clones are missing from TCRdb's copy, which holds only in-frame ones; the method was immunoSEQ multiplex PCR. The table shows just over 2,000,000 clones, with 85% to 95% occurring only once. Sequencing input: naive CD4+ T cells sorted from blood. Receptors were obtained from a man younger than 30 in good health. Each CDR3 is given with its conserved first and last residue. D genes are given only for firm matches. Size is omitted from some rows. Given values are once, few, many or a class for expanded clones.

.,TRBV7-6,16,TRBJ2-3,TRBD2,TGTGCCAGCAGCCTATGGGCGGGAGAGGGCACAGATACGCAGTATTTT,CASSLWAGEGTDTQYF
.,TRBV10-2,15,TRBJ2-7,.,TGCGCCAGCAGTGAGTCAAACGGTCTCTCCTACGAGCAGTACTTC,CASSESNGLSYEQYF
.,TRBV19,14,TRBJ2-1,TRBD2,TGTGCCAGTAGTAGCGGTAGCGGGGGGGCAGAGCAGTTCTTC,CASSSGSGGAEQFF
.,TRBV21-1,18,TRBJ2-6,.,TGTGCCAGCAGCAAAGAGGGGACAGGTGATACTGGGGCCAACGTCCTGACTTTC,CASSKEGTGDTGANVLTF
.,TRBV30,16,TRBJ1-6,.,TGTGCCTGGAGTGGCACAGCGAGCTCCTATAATTCACCCCTCCACTTT,CAWSGTASSYNSPLHF
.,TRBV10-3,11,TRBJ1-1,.,TGTGCCATCGCAGGCACCGGGGAAGCTTTCTTT,CAIAGTGEAFF
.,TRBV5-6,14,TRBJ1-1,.,TGTGCCAGCAGCCTGGGACTGAAGAACACTGAAGCTTTCTTT,CASSLGLKNTEAFF
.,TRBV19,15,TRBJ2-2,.,TGTGCCAGTAGTATGGGGCAGGTTAACACCGGGGAGCTGTTTTTT,CASSMGQVNTGELFF
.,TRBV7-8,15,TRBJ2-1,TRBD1,TGTGCCAGCAGCACAGACAGGGGGAGTTACAATGAGCAGTTCTTC,CASSTDRGSYNEQFF
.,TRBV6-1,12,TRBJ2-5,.,TGTGCCAGCAGTGGACCCAGGGAGACCCAGTACTTC,CASSGPRETQYF
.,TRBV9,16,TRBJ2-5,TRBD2,TGTGCCAGCAGCGCTGGACTAGCGGGAGCTCAAGAGACCCAGTACTTC,CASSAGLAGAQETQYF
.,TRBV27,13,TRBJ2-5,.,TGTGCCAGCAGACGGTGGATCGGGGAGACCCAGTACTTC,CASRRWIGETQYF
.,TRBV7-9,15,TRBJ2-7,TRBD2,TGTGCCAGCAGCCGGATTAGCGGGAGCTCCTACGAGCAGTACTTC,CASSRISGSSYEQYF
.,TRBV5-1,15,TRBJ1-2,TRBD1,TGCGCCAGCACATCGGGACAGGGTCGCAACTATGGCTACACCTTC,CASTSGQGRNYGYTF
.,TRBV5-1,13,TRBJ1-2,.,TGCGCCAGCAGCCTGGGAGATCGGAATGGCTACACCTTC,CASSLGDRNGYTF
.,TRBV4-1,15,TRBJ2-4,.,TGCGCCAGCAGCCAACATTGGGCCAAAGAAAACATTCAGTACTTC,CASSQHWAKENIQYF
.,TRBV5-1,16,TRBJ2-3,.,TGCGCCAGCAGCTTGGGTTCAGGTCCGGGGACAGATACGCAGTATTTT,CASSLGSGPGTDTQYF
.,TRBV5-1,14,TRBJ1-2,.,TGCGCCAGCAGTCGGGACAACTCTAACTATGGCTACACCTTC,CASSRDNSNYGYTF
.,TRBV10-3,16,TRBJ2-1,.,TGTGCCATCAGTGAGTCGACCCAGCGGGCCTACAATGAGCAGTTCTTC,CAISESTQRAYNEQFF
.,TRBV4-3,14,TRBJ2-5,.,TGCGCCAGCAGCCGGATGTACGGGGCCGAGACCCAGTACTTC,CASSRMYGAETQYF
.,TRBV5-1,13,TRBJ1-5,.,TGCGCCAGCAGCTTGGGGCAGGGTCAGCCCCAGCATTTT,CASSLGQGQPQHF
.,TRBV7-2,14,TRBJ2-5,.,TGTGCCAGCAGCCCTCTCCGGACAGCAGAGACCCAGTACTTC,CASSPLRTAETQYF
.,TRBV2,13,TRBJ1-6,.,TGTGCCAGCACCCTAGGGAACGGTTCACCCCTCCACTTT,CASTLGNGSPLHF
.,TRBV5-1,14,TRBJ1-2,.,TGCGCCAGCAGCCCGGACGTCGGTAGGGGTGGCTACACCTTC,CASSPDVGRGGYTF
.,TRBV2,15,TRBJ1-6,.,TGTGCCAGCAGTGAATCGGCGGCGGGGCGTTCACCCCTCCACTTT,CASSESAAGRSPLHF
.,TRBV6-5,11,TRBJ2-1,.,TGTGCCAGCACCCACCTGGGTGAGCAGTTCTTC,CASTHLGEQFF
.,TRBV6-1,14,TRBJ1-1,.,TGTGCCAGCAGTGTGGATGGAGGAGGCACTGAAGCTTTCTTT,CASSVDGGGTEAFF
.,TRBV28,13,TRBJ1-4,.,TGTGCCAGCAGTTTCAGGGTTGGAGAAAAACTGTTTTTT,CASSFRVGEKLFF
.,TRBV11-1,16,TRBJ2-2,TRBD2,TGTGCCAGCAGCTTCTTAGCGGGGGTGAACACCGGGGAGCTGTTTTTT,CASSFLAGVNTGELFF
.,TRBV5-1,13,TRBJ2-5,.,TGCGCCAGCAGCTCTAAAGTCCAAGAGACCCAGTACTTC,CASSSKVQETQYF
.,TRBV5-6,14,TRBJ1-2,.,TGTGCCAGCAGCTTGAATCAGCTTAACTATGGCTACACCTTC,CASSLNQLNYGYTF
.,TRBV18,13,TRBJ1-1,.,TGTGCCAGCTCACCTACCCAGGGGATTGAAGCTTTCTTT,CASSPTQGIEAFF
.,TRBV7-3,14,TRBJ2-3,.,TGTGCCAGCAGCTGGAGGGGGAATACAGATACGCAGTATTTT,CASSWRGNTDTQYF
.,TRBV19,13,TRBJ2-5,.,TGTGCCAGTAGTATAGGTGGTCAAGAGACCCAGTACTTC,CASSIGGQETQYF
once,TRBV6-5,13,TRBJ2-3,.,TGTGCCAGCAGTTACGTGGGCACAGATACGCAGTATTTT,CASSYVGTDTQYF
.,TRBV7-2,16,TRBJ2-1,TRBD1,TGTGCCAGCAGCTTTACCGGGACAGGGGCTTACAATGAGCAGTTCTTC,CASSFTGTGAYNEQFF
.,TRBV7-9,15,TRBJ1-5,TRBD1,TGTGCCAGCAGCTTAGGACAGGGTCCTACGGAGCCCCAGCATTTT,CASSLGQGPTEPQHF
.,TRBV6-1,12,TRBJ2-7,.,TGTGCCAGCAGTTCGACGGTCTACGAGCAGTACTTC,CASSSTVYEQYF
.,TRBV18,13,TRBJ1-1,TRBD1,TGTGCCAGCTCACGAACAGGGGGCACTGAAGCTTTCTTT,CASSRTGGTEAFF
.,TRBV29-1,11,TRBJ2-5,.,TGCAGCGTTGAAGTTCAAGAGACCCAGTACTTC,CSVEVQETQYF
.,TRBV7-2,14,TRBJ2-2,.,TGTGCCAGCAGGCGGGCTGGGTACACCGGGGAGCTGTTTTTT,CASRRAGYTGELFF
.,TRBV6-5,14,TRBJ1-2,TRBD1,TGTGCCAGCAGTGAGACAGGGAAGGACTATGGCTACACCTTC,CASSETGKDYGYTF
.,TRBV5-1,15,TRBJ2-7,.,TGCGCCAGCAGCTTGAACGTGGGGACCTCCTACGAGCAGTACTTC,CASSLNVGTSYEQYF
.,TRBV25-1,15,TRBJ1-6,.,TGTGCCAGCAGTGATCGAGGGACCTATAATTCACCCCTCCACTTT,CASSDRGTYNSPLHF
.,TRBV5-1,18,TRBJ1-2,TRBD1,TGCGCCAGCAGCCGGACCGGACAGGGGGCCATTTTGAACTATGGCTACACCTTC,CASSRTGQGAILNYGYTF
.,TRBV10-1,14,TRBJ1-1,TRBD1,TGCGCCAGCAGTGAGGGACAGGGGGTGCCTGAAGCTTTCTTT,CASSEGQGVPEAFF
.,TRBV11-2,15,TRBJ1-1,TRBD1,TGTGCCAGCAGCGACAGGACAGGGGGAAACACTGAAGCTTTCTTT,CASSDRTGGNTEAFF
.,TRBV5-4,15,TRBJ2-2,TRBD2,TGTGCCAGCAGCACTCCGGGGGGAGGCACCGGGGAGCTGTTTTTT,CASSTPGGGTGELFF
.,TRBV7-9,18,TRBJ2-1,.,TGTGCCAGCAGCCGCCTTCTCGATTATCAGACAAGATACAATGAGCAGTTCTTC,CASSRLLDYQTRYNEQFF
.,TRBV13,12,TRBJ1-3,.,TGTGCCAGCAGCTTGGCTGGAAACACCATATATTTT,CASSLAGNTIYF
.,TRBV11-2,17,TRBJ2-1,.,TGTGCCAGCAGCTCCTGGGTCCAGGGAACTAAATCAAATGAGCAGTTCTTC,CASSSWVQGTKSNEQFF